The 2 T cell receptor beta chains in this list originate from one sample, sequenced in a study of T cell repertoires in aging, cancer and after chemotherapy. A mixed TRB-A/B primer pool amplified rearranged TRB by multiplex touch-down PCR. From the multiplex PCR reads, TCRdb called clonotypes with MiXCR, one entry per CDR3 protein. The table has about 1,900 distinct CDR3 sequences, less than 20% seen once. Peripheral blood genomic DNA, not sorted cells or RNA, was the template. Sequencing was done on a sample of blood. Receptor source: a human donor with a solid tumor.

In this sample, this clonotype is medium-sized. V usage is TRBV28 and J usage is TRBJ1-2; D is unresolved. Germline-derived CDR1 and CDR2 are MDHEN and SYDVKM. CDR3 size: 13 residues. V shed 5 bases and J shed 5 bases, with 12 bases lying between them. CDR3 sequence: CASSPTGGYGYTF. CDR3 nucleotide sequence: TGTGCCAGCAGTCCGACTGGAGGGTATGGCTACACCTTC.

This clonotype is labeled medium-sized (0.01 to 0.1%). CDR3 DNA: TGTGCCATCAGTGAGTCGGGGGAAAACACTGAAGCTTTCTTT. Translation gives CAISESGENTEAFF. The chain has TRBV10-3 and TRBJ1-1, with a tentative D call TRBD1 (5 bases). V lost 0 bases, J lost 2 bases, and 7 bases lay in between. The CDR3 has 14 residues. Germline CDR1 reads ENHRY; CDR2 reads SYGVKD.